The 19 T cell receptor beta chains presented below share a single source sample, sequenced in a study of blood T cell repertoires in COVID-19. Sequencing was performed with immunoSEQ multiplex PCR; in TCRdb, only in-frame clones are kept and a portion is missing. The sample yields 250,000 to 350,000 clones, around 90% seen once. Sequences were obtained from peripheral blood. All receptors derive from a young man with active or convalescent COVID-19.

The J gene is TRBJ1-3, the V gene TRBV4-1; 7 positions agree with TRBD1. The CDR3 is made up of 15 amino acids. The junction had 5 bases not matched to a gene; V was cut back by 1 base and J by 5 bases. Germline V gene data show CDR1 as MGHRA and CDR2 as YSYEKL. The CDR3 loop is CASSQAGGNRNTIYF. The CDR3 DNA is TGCGCCAGCAGCCAAGCAGGGGGTAATCGAAACACCATATATTTT.

The CDR3 nucleotides are TGTGCCATGGGCTGGGACACTGAAGCTTTCTTT. This encodes CAMGWDTEAFF. V is TRBV2 and J is TRBJ1-1; D uncertain. Germline assignment: CDR1 SNHLY and CDR2 FYNNEI. V gave up 10 bases and J gave up 3 bases, with 9 bases separating them. This CDR3 is 11 amino acids long.

Turning to this clone: The same CDR3 also results from other DNA sequences found in this sample. The chain joins TRBV5-1 to TRBJ2-5; 8 nucleotides match TRBD1. The CDR3 totals 14 residues. V dropped 3 bases and J dropped 4; count of bases not matched to a gene: 5. The V gene's germline CDR1 is SGHRS and CDR2 YFSETQ. The CDR3 sequence: CASSSGTGGETQYF. As DNA, the CDR3 is TGCGCCAGCAGCTCCGGGACAGGAGGAGAGACCCAGTACTTC.

The chain combines TRBV15 with TRBJ2-3; tentatively, D is TRBD2 (7 bases). Germline V gene data show CDR1 as LNHNV and CDR2 as YYDKDF (reference sequence). The CDR3 covers 15 residues. V lost 7 bases and J lost 7, with 21 bases in between. CDR3 residues: CATTPRQTGGYTQYF. The CDR3 DNA reads TGTGCCACCACCCCCCGCCAGACGGGGGGCTATACGCAGTATTTT.

The chain uses TRBV5-5 and TRBJ2-3; D perhaps matches TRBD2 (5 bases). The length of the CDR3 is 16 residues. Germline V lookup: CDR1 SGHKS, CDR2 YYEKEE (reference sequence). V lost 3 bases and J 0 bases, leaving 14 bases between the germline ends. In DNA, the CDR3 is TGTGCCAGCAGCTCATGGACTTACTCTAGCACAGATACGCAGTATTTT. Translated, it gives CASSSWTYSSTDTQYF.

This clone has just one count. The chain is built from TRBV6-6 and TRBJ1-1; TRBD1 aligns across 8 bases. From germline, CDR1 is MNHNY and CDR2 SVGAGI (reference sequence). J was trimmed by 1 base and V by 5 bases; bases with no gene match: 15. This CDR3 region has 18 residues. The CDR3 spells CASSPRFRTGKANTEAFF. The CDR3 DNA is TGTGCCAGCAGTCCAAGATTTAGGACAGGGAAGGCGAACACTGAAGCTTTCTTT.

This clone has just one count. CDR3 loop: CASSLGLAGGQAYNEQFF. CDR3 DNA sequence: TGTGCCAGCAGCTTAGGTCTAGCGGGGGGGCAAGCCTACAATGAGCAGTTCTTC. This chain connects TRBV7-2 to TRBJ2-1; 12 positions match TRBD2. The CDR3 is 18 residues long. V was clipped by 1 base and J by 2 bases; unmatched bases: 6. Germline V lookup: CDR1 SGHTA, CDR2 FQGNSA.

This chain links TRBV6-6 with TRBJ2-7, with 8 bases identical to TRBD1. The J segment lost 3 bases and the V segment lost 2 bases, leaving 9 bases of the junction unmatched. Germline V CDR1 and CDR2: MNHNY, SVGAGI (reference sequence). The CDR3 contains 16 residues. The CDR3 DNA reads as TGTGCCAGCAGTTACCCCGACAGGGGAGCCCGCTACGAGCAGTACTTC. The encoded protein is CASSYPDRGARYEQYF.

This clone has more than one count but fewer than ten. The chain joins TRBV5-4 to TRBJ2-1; D perhaps matches TRBD1 (6 bases). The CDR3 is made up of 15 amino acids. V gave up 5 bases and J gave up 4 bases, with 16 bases separating them. The V gene's germline CDR1 is SGHNT and CDR2 YYREEE (reference sequence). CDR3 nucleotides: TGTGCCAGCAGGGACCCGGGACAAGGTTACAATGAGCAGTTCTTC. Amino acid sequence: CASRDPGQGYNEQFF.

The chain employs TRBV6-5 and TRBJ2-1, with unresolved D. The V and J ends lost 6 bases and 0 bases respectively, with 6 bases between them. The CDR3 length is 13 residues. Per the germline V gene, CDR1 is MNHEY and CDR2 is SVGAGI. The CDR3 here is CASRSGSYNEQFF. CDR3 bases: TGTGCCAGCAGGTCGGGCTCCTACAATGAGCAGTTCTTC.

The chain carries TRBV5-1 and TRBJ1-4; perhaps TRBD1 as D (6 bases). Trimming took off 2 bases at V and 7 bases at J, with 6 bases between the two ends. There are 12 residues in the CDR3. Germline V lookup: CDR1 SGHRS, CDR2 YFSETQ. In nucleotides, the CDR3 is TGCGCCAGCAGCTTACAGGGTGAAAAACTGTTTTTT. Its protein product is CASSLQGEKLFF.

The DNA of the CDR3 is TGTGCCACCTGGGACAGGGGGCATTTTGGCTACACCTTC. Its protein is CATWDRGHFGYTF. This chain uses TRBV6-5 with TRBJ1-2; 12 nucleotides align to TRBD1. The germline CDR1 and CDR2 sequences are MNHEY and SVGAGI. The CDR3 spans 13 residues. The ends lost 10 bases at V and 7 bases at J; junction bases unmatched: 7.

CDR3 amino acids: CASSIVICTF. The CDR3 coding sequence is TGTGCCAGTAGTATTGTTATATGCACCTTC. The chain joins TRBV19 to TRBJ1-2; D uncertain. V lost 3 bases to trimming and J lost 13 bases, with 9 bases between them. Germline values: CDR1 LNHDA, CDR2 SQIVND (reference sequence). The CDR3 spans 10 residues. Full variable domain (missing parts from reference TRBV19 and TRBJ1-2): DGGITQSPKYLFRKEGQNVTLSCEQNLNHDAMYWYRQDPGQGLRLIYYSQIVNDFQKGDIAEGYSVSREKKESFPLTVTSAQKNPTAFYLCASSIVICTFGSGTRLTVV.

The chain has TRBV29-1 and TRBJ1-5, with 9 nucleotides matching TRBD1. The CDR3 is 15 amino acids. The ends lost 5 bases at V and 2 bases at J; junction bases unmatched: 7. Germline V gives CDR1 SQVTM, CDR2 ANQGSEA. The CDR3 sequence: CSVRLQGAGNQPQHF. CDR3 coding DNA: TGCAGCGTTAGATTACAGGGGGCTGGCAATCAGCCCCAGCATTTT. The full variable domain, completed using reference TRBV29-1 and TRBJ1-5, is SAVISQKPSRDICQRGTSLTIQCQVDSQVTMMFWYRQQPGQSLTLIATANQGSEATYESGFVIDKFPISRPNLTFSTLTVSNMSPEDSSIYLCSVRLQGAGNQPQHFGDGTRLSIL.

The CDR3: CASSLQGVGGYTF. CDR3 nucleotide sequence: TGTGCCAGCAGCTTACAGGGTGTTGGCGGCTACACCTTC. The V and J genes are TRBV7-2 and TRBJ1-2, with D perhaps matching TRBD1 (5 bases). The germline V gene has CDR1 SGHTA and CDR2 FQGNSA. The V end lost 2 bases, the J end lost 8 bases, and 12 bases lay between the germline ends. The CDR3 totals 13 residues.

This clone has just one count. The rearrangement joins TRBV29-1 to TRBJ2-7; no reliable D call. Germline V gene data show CDR1 as SQVTM and CDR2 as ANQGSEA. V shed 4 bases and J shed 3 bases, with 13 bases lying between them. This CDR3 is 13 amino acids long. This CDR3 is CSVVLPPLYEQYF. DNA for the CDR3: TGCAGCGTTGTACTACCGCCCCTCTACGAGCAGTACTTC.

The chain has TRBV19 and TRBJ2-3; D not resolved. The CDR3 length is 12 residues. Between the trimmed V and J ends, which lost 7 bases and 2 bases, there was a span of 7 bases. Germline values: CDR1 LNHDA, CDR2 SQIVND (reference sequence). CDR3 sequence: CASMSLTDTQYF. CDR3 sequence (DNA): TGTGCCAGTATGTCCCTCACAGATACGCAGTATTTT.

The J gene is TRBJ1-1, the V gene TRBV6-5; D not certain. Trimming stripped 2 bases from V and 5 bases from J, with 15 bases between. Germline loops: CDR1 MNHEY, CDR2 SVGAGI. The CDR3 extends over 15 amino acids. CDR3 residues: CASSYTPHGGTEAFF. CDR3 nucleotides: TGTGCCAGCAGTTACACACCACACGGCGGGACTGAAGCTTTCTTT.

As DNA, the CDR3 is TGTGCCAGCAGCAGGACTAGCGGGTACAATGAGCAGTTCTTC. It is translated as CASSRTSGYNEQFF. The chain employs TRBV5-4 and TRBJ2-1; TRBD2 aligns across 11 bases. Per germline, CDR1 SGHNT and CDR2 YYREEE (reference sequence). The V and J ends lost 4 bases and 4 bases, in that order; junction bases with no gene match: 1. CDR3 length: 14 residues.